This T cell receptor beta chain was captured by sequencing in a study of breast tumors, draining lymph nodes, adjacent tissues. Breast cancer patients provided tissue from their axillary draining lymph nodes. TCRdb redid the calling of the multiplex PCR reads with MiXCR, one entry per CDR3 protein. The table lists tens of thousands of distinct CDR3 sequences, around 29% of them singletons, with 7.5% to 10% in the top ten. This CDR3 is built from 15 residues. On this clonotype: Compared with germline, one end of the junction differs, possibly owing to a read error.

The clonotype originates from a female donor with breast cancer. Some clones in this sample may be carry-over from other donors' samples. This chain connects TRBV12-3 or TRBV12-4 to TRBJ2-7; 7 bases are a match to TRBD1. Sequencing used axillary lymph node tissue. CDR3 in amino acids: CASSFYRDRLGEQYF. The DNA of the CDR3 is TGTGCCAGCAGTTTCTACCGGGACAGACTTGGGGAGCAGTATTTC.